Below, 2 T cell receptor beta chains from the same sample are listed, as sequenced in a study of metastatic and nonmetastatic thyroid tumors. TCRdb ran MiXCR on the PCR reads. The repertoire holds around 46,000 clones, with approximately 20% as singletons. Nobody among the patients had been given any treatment before thyroid surgery. The sample consisted of blood. The receptors stem from a male donor with papillary thyroid cancer or a benign thyroid nodule (not recorded which). Some clones in this sample may be carry-over from other donors' samples.

The chain employs TRBV3-1 and TRBJ1-2, with 8 bases fitting TRBD1. CDR1 and CDR2 (germline): LGHDT, YNNKEL (reference sequence). Unmatched junction bases numbered 6, after V lost 4 bases and J lost 8 bases. This CDR3 contains 13 residues. CDR3: CASSPRQGLGYTF. The CDR3 nucleotides read TGTGCCAGCAGCCCTCGACAGGGGTTAGGCTACACCTTC.

This clone was detected many times. The identical CDR3 is also encoded by other nucleotide sequences in the sample. The gene calls are TRBV2 and TRBJ2-3; 7 nucleotides agree with TRBD1. V shed 3 bases, J shed 0 bases, and the junction held 3 bases outside the gene matches. Germline V gene data show CDR1 as SNHLY and CDR2 as FYNNEI. This CDR3 is built from 15 residues. The CDR3: CASSEGTASTDTQYF. As DNA, the CDR3 is TGTGCCAGCAGTGAGGGGACAGCGAGCACAGATACGCAGTATTTT.